These 2 T cell receptor beta chains were all obtained from the same sample, sequenced in a study of shared clonotypes between healthy human individuals. Libraries were prepared by immunoSEQ multiplex PCR; TCRdb keeps only in-frame clonotypes and omits some of them. The sample gives 2 million to 2.5 million clones, more than 90% of which show up once; 0.1% to 0.15% is in the top ten. Sequenced material: naive CD4+ T cells sorted from blood. Subset indicated: CD45RA+ positively selected. These receptors all stem from a man aged 18 to 29 in good health.

The chain links TRBV2 to TRBJ2-7; D may be TRBD2 (7 bases). Germline-derived CDR1 and CDR2 are SNHLY and FYNNEI. This CDR3 has 13 amino acids. Trimming left V 3 bases short and J 6 bases short, with 12 bases between. CDR3 sequence reads: CASSERGLGEQYF. The CDR3 DNA sequence: TGTGCCAGCAGTGAGCGGGGGCTCGGCGAGCAGTACTTC.

To note about this clone: Other DNA sequences in the sample encode the same CDR3. V and J are TRBV5-1 and TRBJ1-1, with a possible D match to TRBD1 (6 bases). Trimming took 4 bases from V and 1 from J, leaving 11 bases between them. The CDR3 is 14 amino acids. CDR1 SGHRS and CDR2 YFSETQ come from the germline V gene. This chain's CDR3 is CASSLRTANTEAFF. For the CDR3, the DNA is TGCGCCAGCAGCCTACGGACAGCGAACACTGAAGCTTTCTTT.